Each of the 15 T cell receptor beta chains below was sequenced from the same sample in a study of blood T cell repertoires in COVID-19. The assay was immunoSEQ multiplex PCR, and TCRdb's table has in-frame clones only and misses some. The table includes about 140,000 clones, around 82% detected once. Sequencing was done on a sample of peripheral blood. The receptors stem from a woman aged 55 to 70 with acute or convalescent COVID-19.

The chain uses TRBV3-1 (or the pseudogene TRBV3-2) and TRBJ2-7; D is unresolved. The CDR3 covers 15 residues. V was cut by 1 base and J by 1 base, with 11 bases left in between. CDR1 and CDR2 (germline): LGHDT, YNNKEL (reference sequence). In DNA form, the CDR3 reads TGTGCCAGCAGCCAAGGGGTCCAGGCGTCCTACGAGCAGTACTTC. It specifies CASSQGVQASYEQYF.

The count of this clone is one. At one boundary the junction diverges from the germline segment, which might be a read error. CDR3 residues: CASSEGRAVPHYF. CDR3 in DNA: TGTGCCAGCAGTGAAGGCAGGGCCGTTCCCCATTACTTC. J is TRBJ2-5 and V is TRBV2; a weak D match, TRBD1 (5 bases). The CDR3 loop spans 13 amino acids. Germline-derived CDR1 and CDR2 are SNHLY and FYNNEI.

V gene TRBV4-1 combines with J gene TRBJ2-5, with TRBD2 identical over 9 bases. The CDR3 spans 15 residues. In germline, CDR1 is MGHRA, CDR2 YSYEKL. V lost 4 bases and J lost 7; bases outside the gene matches: 10. This CDR3 is CASSPKTSGPGTQYF. As DNA, the CDR3 is TGCGCCAGCAGCCCCAAGACTAGCGGCCCGGGGACCCAGTACTTC.

This clone was recorded once. The J gene is TRBJ1-2, the V gene TRBV14; TRBD1 might be the D (5 bases). Trimming pared 4 bases from V and 8 bases from J, leaving 11 bases between. The length of the CDR3 is 12 residues. Germline V gene sequence: CDR1 SGHDN, CDR2 FVKESK. The CDR3 protein is CASSPSGNGYTF. The CDR3 DNA is TGTGCCAGCAGCCCGTCAGGGAACGGCTACACCTTC.

The CDR3 sequence: CASSQDQRQFYGYTF. DNA for the CDR3: TGCGCCAGCAGCCAAGATCAGCGACAGTTCTATGGCTACACCTTC. The rearrangement uses TRBV4-3 and TRBJ1-2; D is possibly TRBD1 (5 bases). CDR3 size: 15 residues. Trimming cost V 0 bases and J 4 bases, with 12 bases left between them. The germline V gene has CDR1 LGHNA and CDR2 YSLEER.

The rearrangement uses TRBV2 and TRBJ1-2; 11 bases are a match to TRBD1. Germline assignment: CDR1 SNHLY and CDR2 FYNNEI. This CDR3 has 13 residues. Trimming removed 7 bases from V and 6 bases from J; junction bases left unmatched: 4. CDR3 sequence (DNA): TGTGCCAGCATTCCGGACAGGGGGCATGGCTACACCTTC. Its translation: CASIPDRGHGYTF.

The table lists this clone with a count of one. V usage is TRBV7-8 and J usage is TRBJ2-3; TRBD2 matches at 14 bases. CDR3 length equals 15 residues. Trimming removed 5 bases from V and 8 bases from J; junction bases left unmatched: 6. The germline gives CDR1 SGHVS, CDR2 FQNEAQ. The CDR3 loop reads CASSISTSGRVTQYF. The CDR3 DNA reads as TGTGCCAGCAGCATATCGACTAGCGGGAGGGTTACGCAGTATTTT.

The gene calls are TRBV5-1 and TRBJ2-2; D possibly corresponds to TRBD1 (6 bases). The V end lost 4 bases, the J end lost 4 bases, and 11 bases lay between the germline ends. The CDR3 is 14 amino acids. Germline lookup yields CDR1 SGHRS and CDR2 YFSETQ. The CDR3 DNA reads as TGCGCCAGCAGCCCAGGACAGATCACCGGGGAGCTGTTTTTT. Translated, it gives CASSPGQITGELFF.

This chain connects TRBV6-5 to TRBJ2-7, with a tentative D call TRBD1 (6 bases). The V end lost 0 bases, the J end lost 0 bases, and 9 bases lay between the germline ends. The CDR3 has 15 residues. The germline V gene encodes CDR1 MNHEY and CDR2 SVGAGI. The DNA for the CDR3 is TGTGCCAGCAGTTACTCGCTGGACAGCTCCTACGAGCAGTACTTC. Translation: CASSYSLDSSYEQYF.

This rearrangement joins TRBV28 to TRBJ1-1, with 7 nucleotides matching TRBD1. Per the germline V gene, CDR1 is MDHEN and CDR2 is SYDVKM. The CDR3 contains 14 residues. J lost 7 bases, V lost 3 bases, and 8 bases had no gene match. The CDR3 here is CASSFRGGGYEAFF. CDR3 DNA: TGTGCCAGCAGTTTCAGAGGGGGCGGCTATGAAGCTTTCTTT.

A single count supports this clone. V gene TRBV2 combines with J gene TRBJ2-7, with 13 bases matching TRBD2. V lost 5 bases, J lost 6 bases, and 7 bases stayed unmatched. CDR1 and CDR2 from the germline V gene are SNHLY and FYNNEI. The CDR3 sequence is 15 residues long. CDR3 loop: CASSSGLAGEGEQYF. CDR3 nucleotides: TGTGCCAGCAGTTCCGGACTAGCGGGAGAGGGCGAGCAGTACTTC.

The V and J genes are TRBV28 and TRBJ2-2; 10 bases align to TRBD1. The CDR3 extends over 15 amino acids. The germline CDR1 and CDR2 sequences are MDHEN and SYDVKM. V dropped 6 bases and J dropped 5; count of bases not matched to a gene: 6. The CDR3 DNA reads as TGTGCCAGCAGCCGACAGGGGGCAGAGACCGGGGAGCTGTTTTTT. Its translation is CASSRQGAETGELFF.

The chain carries TRBV28 and TRBJ2-3; D is possibly TRBD2 (5 bases). Trimming took off 5 bases at V and 2 bases at J, with 14 bases between the two ends. The CDR3 is made up of 15 amino acids. Germline V CDR1 and CDR2: MDHEN, SYDVKM. The CDR3 reads CASSGNRGFTDTQYF. CDR3 nucleotide sequence: TGTGCCAGCAGTGGGAACCGGGGTTTCACAGATACGCAGTATTTT.

CDR3 sequence reads: CASSQDFWAGEQYF. CDR3 nucleotides: TGTGCCAGCAGCCAAGATTTTTGGGCGGGCGAGCAGTACTTC. The rearrangement joins TRBV14 to TRBJ2-7; maybe TRBD2 (5 bases). CDR3 length equals 14 residues. Germline CDR1 and CDR2: SGHDN and FVKESK. Trimming cost V 0 bases and J 6 bases, with 12 bases left between them.

The V and J genes are TRBV24-1 and TRBJ2-5; 7 bases are a match to TRBD2. CDR3 length: 15 amino acids. In germline, CDR1 is KGHDR, CDR2 SFDVKD. The ends lost 3 bases at V and 5 bases at J; junction bases unmatched: 8. The CDR3 nucleotides are TGTGCCACCAGTGATCGGGTGGCGGGAGTGGAGACCCAGTACTTC. Its translation is CATSDRVAGVETQYF.